This T cell receptor (beta chain) was captured in a study of T cells after posttransplantation cyclophosphamide. Libraries were prepared by immunoSEQ multiplex PCR; TCRdb keeps only in-frame clonotypes and omits some of them. This sample has 20,000 to 30,000 clones, with around 88% found just once. Findings and caveats of the study: TRB clonality was highly associated with recipient CMV seropositivity and reactivation. Donor-recipient repertoire similarity was low at 1-2 months, rising over year one.

Concerning this clone: No antigen is known for it.

V dropped 1 base and J dropped 7; count of bases not matched to a gene: 4. There are 15 residues in the CDR3. Germline CDR1 SGHVS, CDR2 FNYEAQ. This TCR came from a woman aged 60-75 years with a blood cancer, CMV-positive, and with a related stem cell donor. The material sequenced was PBMCs. The V call is TRBV7-6, the J call TRBJ2-1, with 10 bases that match TRBD2. This CDR3 reads CASSLVAGGLNEQFF. The CDR3 nucleotides are TGTGCCAGCAGCTTAGTAGCGGGAGGCCTAAATGAGCAGTTCTTC.